This is a list of T cell receptor beta chains from one sample in a study of identical twins. Via MiXCR, TCRdb re-called the 5' RACE reads, giving one row per CDR3 protein. Of 420,000 or so distinct CDR3 sequences in the sample, about 18% were seen once. The sample consisted of naive T cells sorted from blood. These receptors originate from a man between 45 and 60 years old in good health. Both conserved end residues are part of each CDR3. A D gene is named only where the DNA matches it firmly. Not every row has a clone size; where given, it reads once, few, many or a size class.

clone_size j_call v_call d_call cdr3_nt cdr3_aa
once TRBJ2-1 TRBV7-9 TRBD2 TGTGCCAGCAGCTCCTCCGGGACTAGCGGAGAGCAGTTCTTC CASSSSGTSGEQFF
many TRBJ1-5 TRBV20-1 - TGCAGTGCTAGAGAATCCCAACAGTTACGTACGCGGCCCCAGCATTTT CSARESQQLRTRPQHF
- TRBJ2-3 TRBV6-2/TRBV6-3 - TGTGCCAGCAGGAGACTCCGGGGACCACCAGATACGCAGTATTTT CASRRLRGPPDTQYF
few TRBJ1-3 TRBV4-2 - TGTGCCAGCAGCCAAGAGAACTGGGGAACTGGAAACACCATATATTTT CASSQENWGTGNTIYF
- TRBJ1-5 TRBV6-1 TRBD1 TGTGCCAGCAGACCCCGGGACAGCCCGACGGGCAATCAGCCCCAGCATTTT CASRPRDSPTGNQPQHF
- TRBJ1-4 TRBV11-2 TRBD1 TGTGCCAGCAGCTTAGAGACAGGGGTTCGCGAAAAACTGTTTTTT CASSLETGVREKLFF
- TRBJ2-2 TRBV6-1 TRBD1 TGTGCCAGCGGACGGACAGGGAACACCGGGGAGCTGTTTTTT CASGRTGNTGELFF
many TRBJ2-3 TRBV4-3 TRBD2 TGCGCCAGCAGCCACGAGGGGGGAGCGGGGGGTTCAGATACGCAGTATTTT CASSHEGGAGGSDTQYF
many TRBJ2-5 TRBV12-3/TRBV12-4 - TGTGCCAGCACCCGTCGGCGGGAGACCCAGTACTTC CASTRRRETQYF
once TRBJ1-5 TRBV7-2 - TGTGCCAGCAGCTTAGGGACAGTTGGAAATCAGCCCCAGCATTTT CASSLGTVGNQPQHF
many TRBJ2-7 TRBV7-8 TRBD2 TGTGCCAGCAGCTTACCAAACTGGGCTAGCGGGAGGGCCGCAATAAACGAGCAGTACTTC CASSLPNWASGRAAINEQYF
many TRBJ2-5 TRBV6-1 - TGTGCCAGCAGTGAATCTTTCTCAGCCGCGGGTCAAGAGACCCAGTACTTC CASSESFSAAGQETQYF
- TRBJ1-2 TRBV5-5 - TGTGCCAGCAGCCCCCGGGACGGTCGGTCCTATGGCTACACCTTC CASSPRDGRSYGYTF
- TRBJ2-1 TRBV10-3 TRBD2 TGTCCCATCAGTCCTTATAGCGGGGACTCCTACAATGAGCAGTTCTTC CPISPYSGDSYNEQFF
- TRBJ2-3 TRBV7-6 TRBD1 TGTGCCAGCAGCGTCGGGGACAGGAGCTACACAGATACGCAGTATTTT CASSVGDRSYTDTQYF
many TRBJ1-5 TRBV16 - TGTGCCAGCAGCCCCGGACCCCGCAATCAGCCCCAGCATTTT CASSPGPRNQPQHF
many TRBJ2-7 TRBV2 TRBD1 TGTGCCAGCCGGGACAGGGAAGGTCCCTACGAGCAGTACTTC CASRDREGPYEQYF
many TRBJ2-7 TRBV4-2 TRBD2 TGTGCCAGCAGCCAATCGGGGGGGACCTCCACCTACGAGCAGTACTTC CASSQSGGTSTYEQYF
- TRBJ2-7 TRBV6-4 TRBD1 TGTGCCAGCATGCCGGGACAGGGTACCTACGAGCAGTACTTC CASMPGQGTYEQYF
many TRBJ2-1 TRBV20-1 TRBD2 TGCAGTGCTGGTAGCGGGAGCGTGGGCTACAATGAGCAGTTCTTC CSAGSGSVGYNEQFF
- TRBJ2-1 TRBV29-1 TRBD2 TGCAGCGTTGAGGGGAGGGGATCGGACAATGAGCAGTTCTTC CSVEGRGSDNEQFF
few TRBJ2-3 TRBV27 - TGTGCCAGCAGTTGGGGACTTCAGACAGATACGCAGTATTTT CASSWGLQTDTQYF
few TRBJ1-2 TRBV7-2 - TGTGCCAGCAGCCCTAGGGGGGGGGGAGCACTCGGCTATGGCTACACCTTC CASSPRGGGALGYGYTF
many TRBJ2-2 TRBV27 TRBD1 TGTGCCAGCAGTTTACGGACAGGACCGAACACCGGGGAGCTGTTTTTT CASSLRTGPNTGELFF
- TRBJ2-7 TRBV20-1 TRBD1 TGCAGTGCTAGAGGGCTCGGGACAGGGGTCCAATCCTACGAGCAGTACTTC CSARGLGTGVQSYEQYF
few TRBJ2-2 TRBV6-1 - TGTGCCAGCAGTGCACAGGGTACCGGGGAGCTGTTTTTT CASSAQGTGELFF
few TRBJ2-3 TRBV12-3/TRBV12-4 TRBD2 TGTGCCAGCAGTACGGGACTAGCGGGGGGGGGTGCAGATACGCAGTATTTT CASSTGLAGGGADTQYF
many TRBJ2-7 TRBV12-3/TRBV12-4 - TGTGCCAGCAGTTTAGAGCCTACTAGGGCCTACGAGCAGTACTTC CASSLEPTRAYEQYF
once TRBJ2-1 TRBV28 - TGTGCCAGCAGTTTGAGGGAGGATGAGCAGTTCTTC CASSLREDEQFF
- TRBJ1-2 TRBV29-1 - TGCAGCGTTCCTCTACCGACAGGCCCTATGCATGGCTACACCTTC CSVPLPTGPMHGYTF
few TRBJ1-6 TRBV28 - TGTGCCAGCACAGGGAATCTGGCACCCCTCCACTTT CASTGNLAPLHF
many TRBJ1-2 TRBV6-1 - TGTGCCAGCAGTCCTAGTTCCTCTAACTATGGCTACACCTTC CASSPSSSNYGYTF
- TRBJ2-7 TRBV12-3/TRBV12-4 TRBD1 TGTGCCAGCAGTTTAAGGCAGGGGGTTGAGTACGAGCAGTACTTC CASSLRQGVEYEQYF
few TRBJ2-3 TRBV7-2 TRBD2 TGTGCCAGCAGCGTTAGCGGGGCTAGCACAGATACGCAGTATTTT CASSVSGASTDTQYF
few TRBJ2-1 TRBV29-1 - TGCAGCGTTGATAATCTTGAGGGAGCAATCAATGAGCAGTTCTTC CSVDNLEGAINEQFF
few TRBJ2-1 TRBV4-3 - TGCGCCAGCAGCCGAAGACGGAGGGACTACAATGAGCAGTTCTTC CASSRRRRDYNEQFF
- TRBJ2-1 TRBV30 - TGTGCCTGGAGCAGGGTAGCCTACAATGAGCAGTTCTTC CAWSRVAYNEQFF
few TRBJ2-2 TRBV5-5 TRBD2 TGTGCCAGCAGCCCGACTAGCGGGAGAAGAACCGGGGAGCTGTTTTTT CASSPTSGRRTGELFF
many TRBJ1-5 TRBV20-1 - TGCAGTGCTAGGAGCGCTACTCGGGTGGAGCCCCAGCATTTT CSARSATRVEPQHF
few TRBJ1-2 TRBV5-1 - TGCGCCAGCAGTTCTGGGGAGGACAACTATGGCTACACCTTC CASSSGEDNYGYTF
few TRBJ2-7 TRBV4-1 - TGCGCCAGCAGCCAAGTCTTTTCAGCCACAGTGCGGGCCTACGAGCAGTACTTC CASSQVFSATVRAYEQYF
many TRBJ2-2 TRBV30 TRBD1 TGTGCCTGGACAGGACAGGCGAACACCGGGGAGCTGTTTTTT CAWTGQANTGELFF
few TRBJ2-7 TRBV20-1 TRBD2 TGCAGTGCTAGACTTAGCGGGAGGTACGAGCAGTACTTC CSARLSGRYEQYF
- TRBJ2-5 TRBV28 - TGTGCCAGCAGTTTAGTCGTCGACCAAGAGACCCAGTACTTC CASSLVVDQETQYF
- TRBJ2-4 TRBV6-2/TRBV6-3 TRBD1 TGTGCCAGCAGTTACGCAGGACAGGTGGCCATTCAGTACTTC CASSYAGQVAIQYF